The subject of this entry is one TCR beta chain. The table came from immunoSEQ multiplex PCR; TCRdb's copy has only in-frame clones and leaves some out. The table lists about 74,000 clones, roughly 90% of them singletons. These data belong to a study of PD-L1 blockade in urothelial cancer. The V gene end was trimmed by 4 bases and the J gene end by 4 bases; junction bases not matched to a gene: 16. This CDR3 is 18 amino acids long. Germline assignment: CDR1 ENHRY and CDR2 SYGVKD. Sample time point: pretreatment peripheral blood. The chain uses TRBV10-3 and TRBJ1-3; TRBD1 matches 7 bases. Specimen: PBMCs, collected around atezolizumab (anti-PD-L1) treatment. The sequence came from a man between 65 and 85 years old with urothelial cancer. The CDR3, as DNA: TGTGCCATCAGTGGATCAATTTCGCCGGGACAGACGGGAAACACCATATATTTT. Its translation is CAISGSISPGQTGNTIYF.